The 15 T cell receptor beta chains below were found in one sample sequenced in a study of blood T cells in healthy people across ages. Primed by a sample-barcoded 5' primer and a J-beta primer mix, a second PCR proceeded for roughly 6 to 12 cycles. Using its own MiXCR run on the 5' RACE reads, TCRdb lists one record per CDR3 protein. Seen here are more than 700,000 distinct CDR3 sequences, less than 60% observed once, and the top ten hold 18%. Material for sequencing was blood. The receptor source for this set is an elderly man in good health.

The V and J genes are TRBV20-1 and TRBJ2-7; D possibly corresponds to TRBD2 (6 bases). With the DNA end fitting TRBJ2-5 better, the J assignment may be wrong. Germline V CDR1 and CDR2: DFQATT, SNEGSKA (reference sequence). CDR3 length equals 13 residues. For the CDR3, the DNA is TGCAGTGCTAGGCGGGTCGGGGGAGAGACCCAGTACTTC. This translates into CSARRVGGETQYF.

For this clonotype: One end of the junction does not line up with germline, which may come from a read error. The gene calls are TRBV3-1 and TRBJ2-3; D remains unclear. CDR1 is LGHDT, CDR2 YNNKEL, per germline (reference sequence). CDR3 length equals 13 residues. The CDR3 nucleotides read TGTGCCAGCAGCCAACGTTTGTCAGATGCGCAGTATTTT. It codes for CASSQRLSDAQYF.

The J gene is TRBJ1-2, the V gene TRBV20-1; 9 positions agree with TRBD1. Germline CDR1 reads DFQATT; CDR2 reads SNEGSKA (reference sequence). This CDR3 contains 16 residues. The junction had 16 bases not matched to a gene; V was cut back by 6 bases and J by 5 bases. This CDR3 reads CSAGRGQGSFLYGYTF. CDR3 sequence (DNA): TGCAGTGCCGGGCGGGGACAGGGTTCTTTTTTATATGGCTACACCTTC.

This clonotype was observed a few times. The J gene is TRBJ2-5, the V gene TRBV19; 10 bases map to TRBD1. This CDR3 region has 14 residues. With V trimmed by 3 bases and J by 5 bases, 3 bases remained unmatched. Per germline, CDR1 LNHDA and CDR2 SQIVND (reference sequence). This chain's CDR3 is CASSMDRGRETQYF. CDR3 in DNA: TGTGCCAGTAGTATGGACAGGGGGAGGGAGACCCAGTACTTC.

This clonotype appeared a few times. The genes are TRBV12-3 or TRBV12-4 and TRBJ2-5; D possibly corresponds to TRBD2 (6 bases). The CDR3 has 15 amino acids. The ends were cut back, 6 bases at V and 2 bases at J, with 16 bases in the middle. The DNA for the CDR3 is TGTGCCAGCAGCAGGAGGGACGGTGGACAAGAGACCCAGTACTTC. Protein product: CASSRRDGGQETQYF.

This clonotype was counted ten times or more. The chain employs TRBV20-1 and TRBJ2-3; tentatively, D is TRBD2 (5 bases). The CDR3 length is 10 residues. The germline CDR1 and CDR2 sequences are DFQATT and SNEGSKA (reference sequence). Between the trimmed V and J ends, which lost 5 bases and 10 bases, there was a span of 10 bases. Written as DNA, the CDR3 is TGCAGTGCTGACTACACCGCGCAGTATTTT. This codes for CSADYTAQYF.

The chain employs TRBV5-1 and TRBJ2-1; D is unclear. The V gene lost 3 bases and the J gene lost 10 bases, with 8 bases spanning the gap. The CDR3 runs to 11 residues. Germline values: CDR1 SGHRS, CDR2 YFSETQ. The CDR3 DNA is TGCGCCAGCAGCTGGGGTCGGGAGCAGTTCTTC. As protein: CASSWGREQFF.

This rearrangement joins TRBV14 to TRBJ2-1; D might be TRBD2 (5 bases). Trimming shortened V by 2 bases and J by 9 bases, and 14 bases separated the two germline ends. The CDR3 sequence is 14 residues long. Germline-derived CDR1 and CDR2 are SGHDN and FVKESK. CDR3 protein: CASSQLRGLSEQFF. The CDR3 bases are TGTGCCAGCAGCCAACTCAGAGGACTCAGTGAGCAGTTCTTC.

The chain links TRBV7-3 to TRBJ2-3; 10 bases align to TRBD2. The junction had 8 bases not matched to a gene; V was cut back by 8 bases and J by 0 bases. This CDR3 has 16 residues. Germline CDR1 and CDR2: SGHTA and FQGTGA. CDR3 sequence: CASGPGLADSTDTQYF. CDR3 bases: TGTGCCAGCGGCCCCGGACTAGCGGATAGCACAGATACGCAGTATTTT.

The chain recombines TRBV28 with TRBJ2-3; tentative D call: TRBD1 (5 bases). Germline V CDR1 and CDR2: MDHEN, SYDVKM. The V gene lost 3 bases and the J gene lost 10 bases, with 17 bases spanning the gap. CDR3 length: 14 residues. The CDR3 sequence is CASSFVRDREAQYF. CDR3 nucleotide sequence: TGTGCCAGCAGTTTCGTAAGAGACAGAGAAGCGCAGTATTTT.

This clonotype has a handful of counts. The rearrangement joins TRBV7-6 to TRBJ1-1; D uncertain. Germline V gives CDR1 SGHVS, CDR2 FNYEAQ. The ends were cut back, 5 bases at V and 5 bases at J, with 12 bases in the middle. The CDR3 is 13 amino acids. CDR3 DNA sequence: TGTGCCAGCAGCCGCACTGGGCTGACTGAAGCTTTCTTT. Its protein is CASSRTGLTEAFF.

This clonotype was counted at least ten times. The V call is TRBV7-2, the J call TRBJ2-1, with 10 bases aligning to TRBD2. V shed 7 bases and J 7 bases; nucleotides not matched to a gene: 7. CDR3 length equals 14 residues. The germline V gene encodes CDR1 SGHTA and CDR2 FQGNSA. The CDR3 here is CASTSAGGKNEQFF. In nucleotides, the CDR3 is TGTGCCAGCACCTCAGCGGGAGGGAAGAATGAGCAGTTCTTC.

In nucleotides, the CDR3 is TGTGCCAGCAGTTTTGGAACGCAGCACCTAGAGACCCAGTACTTC. Translated, it gives CASSFGTQHLETQYF. The rearrangement links TRBV12-3 or TRBV12-4 to TRBJ2-5; no definite D call. This CDR3 has 15 amino acids. V was trimmed by 3 bases and J by 4 bases, leaving 15 bases between them.

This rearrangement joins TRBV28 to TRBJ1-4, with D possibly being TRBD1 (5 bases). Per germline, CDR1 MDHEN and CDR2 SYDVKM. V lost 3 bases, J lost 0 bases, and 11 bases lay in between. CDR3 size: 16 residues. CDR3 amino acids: CASSFEGLATNEKLFF. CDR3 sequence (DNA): TGTGCCAGCAGTTTCGAGGGACTAGCAACTAATGAAAAACTGTTTTTT.

CDR3 region: CASSLNRLGTDTQYF. CDR3 nucleotide sequence: TGTGCCAGCAGTTTAAATAGACTCGGCACAGATACGCAGTATTTT. The genes are TRBV12-3 or TRBV12-4 and TRBJ2-3; D remains unclear. The V gene lost 2 bases and the J gene lost 1 base, with 10 bases spanning the gap. The CDR3 is 15 residues long.